The subject of this entry is one T cell receptor beta chain. There is no known antigen for this receptor. Because the CDR3 is missing its conserved closing phenylalanine or tryptophan, this is likely a read error. The limits of the CDR3 on the DNA are not certain, so only TCRdb's listed CDR3 is given. The CDR3 regions of human TCRbeta chains were analyzed by immunosequencing. The paper's data handling went like this. TCRs in the repertoires were compared against a reference library of SARS-CoV-2-specific TCRs that had been generated with the MIRA antigen-specificity platform. Breadth was defined as the fraction of unique TCRs that were SARS-CoV-2-associated. Depth was defined as the fraction of total T cells that were SARS-CoV-2-associated. Each spike-specific TCR was assigned to its reactive spike region and to a CD4 or CD8 class using the MIRA data. Log10-transformed breadth and depth values were compared by one-way ANOVA with Sidak's multiple comparisons tests. In TCRdb, the immuneACCESS table is reduced to in-frame sequences with V and J assigned. These tables do not hold every clone; where another copy was compared, an unresolved V gene accounts for under half, and the others remain unexplained. The DNA gave D and trimming, while V, J and clone size come from that table. The sample has roughly 99,000 clones on record, around nine tenths of them singletons. Clones ranked in the top ten supply about 6.6% of the sample.

The germline V gene yields MRHNA for CDR1 and SNTAGT for CDR2. Inclusive of both ends, the CDR3 amounts to 13 amino acids. In light of the paper, this sample's time point label describes: about 28 days (+/-7) after the second vaccine dose. AZD1222 recipients with second doses at about 4 weeks or about 12 weeks were pooled, because spike-specific TCR depth and breadth did not differ between schedules. The vaccinee samples were drawn from two UK trials, COV001 and COV002, one of which was a single-blind randomized controlled phase 2/3 trial testing AZD1222 (ChAdOx1 nCoV-19) in healthy adults. For TCRbeta chain sequencing, PBMC samples from trial participants were taken at day 0 and at day 28 after the second dose. The record originates from a study of T cell responses to AZD1222 COVID-19 vaccine (dated by TCRdb to 2020 to 2023). A note on the overall study: TCR sequencing covered 230 or so trial participants: 200 to 220 given two doses of AZD1222 and 26 given two doses of MenACWY control vaccine. Enrollment into the trials was organized by age into subgroups of 18-55, 56-69 and 70-plus years, and those subgroups contained 148, 28 and 57 TCR-sequenced participants, respectively.

Results and caveats for the whole study, not just this receptor: After two AZD1222 doses, spike-specific TCR breadth and depth were significantly higher than at day 0 and than in MenACWY recipients. Reportedly, close to half of the unique spike-specific TCRs recognized epitopes lying outside the regions that are mutated in the B.1.351 and B.1.1.7 variants. Participants were mostly white British and included more females than males, and it was suggested by the authors that clonal diversity may have been underestimated. Conclusions about previously exposed vaccinees are limited because only a handful of AZD1222 recipients were SARS-CoV-2 seropositive at baseline. The 56-69-year group was small, and its depth increase did not reach significance, likely because of low power. CD4 TCRs associated with the vaccine covered the entire spike protein, and the dominant responses were in regions 160-218 and 743-854. Because no samples from the day 14 peak response were available, repertoires could be characterized only after the peak T cell response.

This sample comprised peripheral blood, obtained 28 days after the second AZD1222 dose. Recombination linked TRBV6-4 to TRBJ1-3. The sequence was obtained from an adult who received the AZD1222 COVID-19 vaccine. The CDR3 is CASSGLREKGGAG.